The 9 T cell receptor beta chains listed next were all sequenced from one sample in a study of blood T cell repertoires in COVID-19. The table came from immunoSEQ multiplex PCR; TCRdb's copy has only in-frame clones and leaves some out. This table holds under 45,000 clones, more than 65% found once. Sequenced: peripheral blood. These receptors all stem from an elderly man with acute or convalescent COVID-19.

This chain joins TRBV4-1 and TRBJ2-7; TRBD2 matches at 8 bases. The germline V gene has CDR1 MGHRA and CDR2 YSYEKL. The CDR3 extends over 13 amino acids. V trimming: 0 bases; J trimming: 6 bases; junction bases outside the gene matches: 1. CDR3 DNA: TGCGCCAGCAGCCAAGACGGGGGGGGCGAGCAGTACTTC. Amino acids: CASSQDGGGEQYF.

This sequence joins TRBV5-6 and TRBJ1-2; D unclear. V shed 0 bases and J shed 7 bases, with 13 bases lying between them. This CDR3 has 14 amino acids. Germline V gene data show CDR1 as SGHDT and CDR2 as YYEEEE. As DNA, the CDR3 is TGTGCCAGCAGCTTGGGTTTTGAGTCAGGTGGCTACACCTTC. It translates to CASSLGFESGGYTF.

V is TRBV2 and J is TRBJ2-3; TRBD2 aligns across 8 bases. With V trimmed by 4 bases and J by 6 bases, 6 bases remained unmatched. CDR3 length: 14 residues. The germline V gene encodes CDR1 SNHLY and CDR2 FYNNEI. In DNA form, the CDR3 reads TGTGCCAGCAGTGCGGGAGGGGGGCCGGATACGCAGTATTTT. It specifies CASSAGGGPDTQYF.

This clone is a singleton in its sample. The chain recombines TRBV3-1 (or the pseudogene TRBV3-2) with TRBJ2-7; 11 nucleotides line up with TRBD2. V lost 8 bases, J lost 6 bases, and 6 bases stayed unmatched. The V gene's germline CDR1 is LGHDT and CDR2 YNNKEL (reference sequence). The CDR3 covers 13 residues. The CDR3 DNA reads TGTGCCAGCGGTAGCGGGGGGGCCAGCGAGCAGTACTTC. This sequence encodes CASGSGGASEQYF.

This rearrangement joins TRBV6-1 to TRBJ2-7; D gene unclear. This CDR3 spans 13 amino acids. Germline CDR1 MNHNS, CDR2 SASEGT. The V end lost 1 base, the J end lost 2 bases, and 6 bases lay between the germline ends. In DNA, the CDR3 is TGTGCCAGCAGTGAAGACACAGCCTACGAGCAGTACTTC. Encoded protein: CASSEDTAYEQYF.

This chain joins TRBV5-4 and TRBJ1-2; 10 bases are shared with TRBD1. V shed 4 bases and J 7 bases; nucleotides not matched to a gene: 10. CDR3 length: 15 residues. Germline CDR1 SGHNT, CDR2 YYREEE (reference sequence). The chain's CDR3 is CASSPPGTGAVGYTF. The CDR3 bases are TGTGCCAGCAGCCCGCCCGGGACAGGGGCAGTTGGCTACACCTTC.

This clone has just a few counts. The CDR3 DNA reads as TGTGCCAGCAGCGTAGGGTTAGCGGGAGGGCAGTACGAGCAGTACTTC. Amino acids: CASSVGLAGGQYEQYF. The chain recombines TRBV9 with TRBJ2-7; TRBD2 matches at 11 bases. The V segment lost 0 bases and the J segment 4 bases; nucleotides outside the gene matches: 6. CDR1 and CDR2 (germline): SGDLS, YYNGEE. The CDR3 length is 16 residues.

The rearrangement joins TRBV27 to TRBJ1-6; 8 nucleotides agree with TRBD1. Germline CDR1 is MNHEY and CDR2 is SMNVEV (reference sequence). V gave up 3 bases and J gave up 1 base; unmatched junction bases: 2. The CDR3 sequence is 16 residues long. CDR3 nucleotide sequence: TGTGCCAGCAGTTTGACAGGGGTATCCTATAATTCACCCCTCCACTTT. Protein: CASSLTGVSYNSPLHF.

The chain combines TRBV5-1 with TRBJ1-1; D ambiguous. Trimming left V 4 bases short and J 1 base short, with 8 bases between. The CDR3 contains 13 residues. From germline, CDR1 is SGHRS and CDR2 YFSETQ. The CDR3, as DNA: TGCGCCAGCAGCCAAGGGAGGAACACTGAAGCTTTCTTT. Protein: CASSQGRNTEAFF.